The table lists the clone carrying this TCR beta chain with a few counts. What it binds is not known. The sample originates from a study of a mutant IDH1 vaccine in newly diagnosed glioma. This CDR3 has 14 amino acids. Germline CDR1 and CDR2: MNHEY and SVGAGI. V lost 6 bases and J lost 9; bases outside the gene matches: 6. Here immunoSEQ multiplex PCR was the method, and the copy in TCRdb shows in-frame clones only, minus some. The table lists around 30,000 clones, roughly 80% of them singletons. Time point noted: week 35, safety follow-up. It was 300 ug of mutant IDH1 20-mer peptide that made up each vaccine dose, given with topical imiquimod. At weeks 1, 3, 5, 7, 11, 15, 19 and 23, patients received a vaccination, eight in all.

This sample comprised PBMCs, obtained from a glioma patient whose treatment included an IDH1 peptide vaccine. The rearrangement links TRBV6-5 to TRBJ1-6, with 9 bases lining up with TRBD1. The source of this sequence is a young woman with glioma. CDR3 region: CASSSGTGTSPLHF. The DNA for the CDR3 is TGTGCCAGCAGCTCCGGGACAGGGACTTCACCCCTCCACTTT.